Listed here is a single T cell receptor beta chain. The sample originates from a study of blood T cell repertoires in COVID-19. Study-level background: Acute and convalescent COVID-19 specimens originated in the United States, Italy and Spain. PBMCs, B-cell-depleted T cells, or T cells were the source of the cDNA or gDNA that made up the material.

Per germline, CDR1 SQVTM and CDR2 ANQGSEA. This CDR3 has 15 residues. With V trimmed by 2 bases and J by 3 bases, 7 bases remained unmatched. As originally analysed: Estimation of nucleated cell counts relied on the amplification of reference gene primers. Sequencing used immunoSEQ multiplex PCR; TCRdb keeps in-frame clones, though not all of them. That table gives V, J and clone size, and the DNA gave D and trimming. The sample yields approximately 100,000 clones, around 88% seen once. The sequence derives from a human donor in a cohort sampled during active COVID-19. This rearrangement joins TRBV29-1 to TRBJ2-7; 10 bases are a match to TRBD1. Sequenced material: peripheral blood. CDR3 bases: TGCAGCGTTGAACGGACAGGGGGGGGTTTCTACGAGCAGTACTTC. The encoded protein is CSVERTGGGFYEQYF.